These 13 T cell receptor beta chains were sequenced from one sample in a study of post-analysis software for immune sequencing data. The TCR beta cDNA libraries contained unique molecular identifiers. TCRdb re-called the PCR reads with MiXCR, one entry per CDR3 protein. The table lists about half a million distinct CDR3 sequences, approximately 34% of them singletons. Study-wide findings and caveats: The study found TRBV5-6, TRBV5-1 and TRBV20-1 among five TRBV segments more frequent in patients than controls.

These receptors have no known antigen. Sequencing used blood. The receptors originated from a girl aged 2 to 17 with multiple sclerosis.

The genes are TRBV18 and TRBJ2-7; possibly TRBD1 for D (5 bases). Germline CDR1 and CDR2: KGHSH and LQKENI. The length of the CDR3 is 13 residues. V lost 5 bases and J lost 0, with 8 bases in between. The CDR3 bases are TGTGCCAGCTCAAAGGGGAACTCCTACGAGCAGTACTTC. It specifies CASSKGNSYEQYF. The full variable domain, with the rest looked up from reference TRBV18 and TRBJ2-7, is NAGVMQNPRHLVRRRGQEARLRCSPMKGHSHVYWYRQLPEEGLKFMVYLQKENIIDESGMPKERFSAEFPKEGPSILRIQQVVRGDSAAYFCASSKGNSYEQYFGPGTRLTVT.

This clonotype was found a few times. The chain couples TRBV10-3 to TRBJ1-2, with D maybe TRBD1 (5 bases). CDR1 and CDR2 (germline): ENHRY, SYGVKD. The CDR3 has 14 amino acids. V was clipped by 0 bases and J by 8 bases, with 13 bases between them. The CDR3 DNA follows: TGTGCCATCAGTGAGTCGAGGGCCGGGGGAGGCTACACCTTC. Its translation is CAISESRAGGGYTF.

This clonotype was seen only a few times. The chain combines TRBV20-1 with TRBJ2-7, with a weak D call TRBD2 (5 bases). The CDR3 is made up of 15 amino acids. CDR1 DFQATT and CDR2 SNEGSKA come from the germline V gene (reference sequence). V lost 0 bases to trimming and J lost 2 bases, with 14 bases between them. As DNA, the CDR3 is TGCAGTGCTAGAGACTCGACAACTAGTACCTACGAGCAGTACTTC. Translation: CSARDSTTSTYEQYF.

The sample holds many counts of this clonotype. The rearrangement uses TRBV7-2 and TRBJ2-3; the match to TRBD2 covers 12 bases. Germline V gene data show CDR1 as SGHTA and CDR2 as FQGNSA. CDR3 length: 16 residues. Losses at the gene ends were 1 base for V and 6 bases for J; bases not matched to a gene: 5. The CDR3 loop reads CASSLVSGLAGDTQYF. The CDR3 bases are TGTGCCAGCAGCTTAGTGTCCGGACTAGCGGGGGATACGCAGTATTTT.

The V call is TRBV7-3, the J call TRBJ2-1; D might be TRBD1 or TRBD2, each matching 5 bases. Looked up from germline, CDR1 is SGHTA and CDR2 is FQGTGA. V lost 8 bases and J 7 bases, leaving 18 bases between the germline ends. CDR3 length: 14 residues. The DNA of the CDR3 is TGTGCCAGCGCCCTGGGACCGGGTCAGAATGAGCAGTTCTTC. It specifies CASALGPGQNEQFF.

This chain joins TRBV24-1 and TRBJ1-3, with D unclear. Trimming removed 5 bases at V and 3 bases at J, with 7 bases between. Germline V gene sequence: CDR1 KGHDR, CDR2 SFDVKD. This CDR3 has 13 residues. The CDR3 loop reads CATSGNSGNTIYF. Written as DNA, the CDR3 is TGTGCCACCAGTGGTAACAGTGGAAACACCATATATTTT.

This clonotype was observed a few times. The chain joins TRBV10-3 to TRBJ1-1; no clear D gene. This CDR3 is 13 amino acids long. Germline assignment: CDR1 ENHRY and CDR2 SYGVKD. Between the trimmed V and J ends, which lost 3 bases and 1 base, there was a span of 6 bases. The CDR3 spells CAISDIQNTEAFF. CDR3 nucleotide sequence: TGTGCCATCAGTGATATACAGAACACTGAAGCTTTCTTT.

The chain links TRBV6-5 to TRBJ1-6; 7 positions agree with TRBD1. The CDR3 runs 14 residues. The ends lost 5 bases at V and 4 bases at J; junction bases unmatched: 2. The germline CDR1 and CDR2 sequences are MNHEY and SVGAGI. The CDR3 region has the DNA TGTGCCAGCAGTGGACAGGCTTATAATTCACCCCTCCACTTT. This gives the protein CASSGQAYNSPLHF.

This chain joins TRBV7-9 and TRBJ1-1; 8 positions agree with TRBD1. Per the germline V gene, CDR1 is SEHNR and CDR2 is FQNEAQ (reference sequence). With V trimmed by 5 bases and J by 4 bases, 9 bases remained unmatched. The CDR3 extends over 15 amino acids. CDR3 nucleotide sequence: TGTGCCAGCAGCCCGACGACAGGGGAGGGCACTGAAGCTTTCTTT. It is translated as CASSPTTGEGTEAFF. Full variable domain (rest looked up from reference TRBV7-9 and TRBJ1-1): DTGVSQNPRHKITKRGQNVTFRCDPISEHNRLYWYRQTLGQGPEFLTYFQNEAQLEKSRLLSDRFSAERPKGSFSTLEIQRTEQGDSAMYLCASSPTTGEGTEAFFGQGTRLTVV.

This clonotype was seen a few times. The V gene is TRBV27, the J gene TRBJ2-3; D possibly corresponds to TRBD2 (7 bases). Germline V gives CDR1 MNHEY, CDR2 SMNVEV (reference sequence). V lost 3 bases, J lost 7 bases, and 11 bases lay in between. The CDR3 runs 13 residues. The CDR3 nucleotides read TGTGCCAGCAGTTTTCGGGGGGCCCATACGCAGTATTTT. It specifies CASSFRGAHTQYF.

V and J are TRBV6-2 or TRBV6-3 and TRBJ2-1; D tentatively reads TRBD1 or TRBD2 (6 bases each). Germline-derived CDR1 and CDR2 are MNHEY and SVGEGT. This CDR3 is 17 amino acids long. V shed 6 bases and J shed 7 bases, with 25 bases lying between them. The CDR3 DNA is TGTGCCAGCAGCTCGGCGTCTATCCCGGGGGCCTTAAATGAGCAGTTCTTC. This encodes CASSSASIPGALNEQFF.

In its sample, this clonotype was seen a few times. The chain joins TRBV19 to TRBJ2-3; D remains unclear. Trimming stripped 3 bases from V and 6 bases from J, with 4 bases between. There are 11 residues in the CDR3. CDR1 LNHDA and CDR2 SQIVND come from the germline V gene (reference sequence). CDR3 DNA sequence: TGTGCCAGTAGTATTGTGGATACGCAGTATTTT. Protein sequence: CASSIVDTQYF.

Details on this clonotype: With a much larger clone just one base away, this may be a read error. The chain employs TRBV29-1 and TRBJ2-5; D might be TRBD2 (6 bases). V was trimmed by 2 bases and J by 4 bases, leaving 17 bases between them. Germline loops: CDR1 SQVTM, CDR2 ANQGSEA. The CDR3 has 15 residues. CDR3 in amino acids: CSVEQPGGDLETQYF. The CDR3, as DNA: TGCAGCGTTGAACAGCCTGGCGGGGACCTAGAGACCCAGTACTTC.